Presented here are 27 T cell receptor beta chains from one specimen sequenced in a study of blood T cell repertoires in COVID-19. Sequenced by immunoSEQ multiplex PCR; TCRdb stores in-frame clones only, minus some. The sample has some 140,000 clones, about 89% seen once. Sequencing was performed on peripheral blood. These receptors were collected from a man aged 50 to 59 with acute or convalescent COVID-19.

This chain connects TRBV5-1 to TRBJ2-3; D remains ambiguous. Germline CDR1 SGHRS, CDR2 YFSETQ. This CDR3 is built from 15 residues. Trimming removed 0 bases at V and 2 bases at J, with 10 bases between. The CDR3 region has the DNA TGCGCCAGCAGCTTGGGACTCCTCTTCACAGATACGCAGTATTTT. This translates into CASSLGLLFTDTQYF. The full variable domain, in which reference TRBV5-1 and TRBJ2-3 provide the parts outside the CDR3, is KAGVTQTPRYLIKTRGQQVTLSCSPISGHRSVSWYQQTPGQGLQFLFEYFSETQRNKGNFPGRFSGRQFSNSRSEMNVSTLELGDSALYLCASSLGLLFTDTQYFGPGTRLTVL.

The chain is built from TRBV19 and TRBJ2-5; D perhaps matches TRBD2 (6 bases). Per germline, CDR1 LNHDA and CDR2 SQIVND (reference sequence). There are 12 residues in the CDR3. The ends were cut back, 4 bases at V and 3 bases at J, with 6 bases in the middle. CDR3 nucleotides: TGTGCCAGTAGTAGGGGGGAAGAGACCCAGTACTTC. This codes for CASSRGEETQYF.

The chain's CDR3 is CASSDQGTYGYTF. The DNA for the CDR3 is TGTGCCAGCAGTGATCAGGGAACCTATGGCTACACCTTC. This sequence joins TRBV6-1 and TRBJ1-2; possibly TRBD1 for D (5 bases). Looked up from germline, CDR1 is MNHNS and CDR2 is SASEGT. The CDR3 is made up of 13 amino acids. Trimming took 3 bases from V and 4 from J, leaving 9 bases between them.

This rearrangement joins TRBV27 to TRBJ1-5; TRBD1 agrees at 11 bases. The junction had 1 base not matched to a gene; V was cut back by 1 base and J by 5 bases. The CDR3 contains 15 residues. The germline V gene has CDR1 MNHEY and CDR2 SMNVEV (reference sequence). The CDR3 nucleotides are TGTGCCAGCAGTTTATGGGGACAGGGGGATCAGCCCCAGCATTTT. Translation: CASSLWGQGDQPQHF.

The DNA of the CDR3 is TGTGCCAGTTCCCAGACCGGGGAGCTGTTTTTT. Its translation: CASSQTGELFF. This chain joins TRBV19 and TRBJ2-2; no clear D. V lost 8 bases and J 5 bases, leaving 6 bases between the germline ends. Germline V gene lookup returns CDR1 LNHDA and CDR2 SQIVND (reference sequence). This CDR3 comprises 11 residues.

V gene TRBV9 combines with J gene TRBJ1-4, with D unresolved. Trimming took 0 bases from V and 0 from J, leaving 6 bases between them. CDR3 length: 15 amino acids. The germline gives CDR1 SGDLS, CDR2 YYNGEE. CDR3 amino acids: CASSVGSATNEKLFF. CDR3 sequence (DNA): TGTGCCAGCAGCGTAGGGAGTGCAACTAATGAAAAACTGTTTTTT.

The chain recombines TRBV7-2 with TRBJ1-5; TRBD1 matches at 8 bases. The CDR3 is made up of 18 amino acids. J lost 2 bases, V lost 1 base, and 10 bases had no gene match. Germline V lookup: CDR1 SGHTA, CDR2 FQGNSA. The CDR3 loop is CASSLGQGKTVGNQPQHF. The CDR3 DNA is TGTGCCAGCAGCTTAGGACAGGGGAAGACGGTTGGCAATCAGCCCCAGCATTTT. Supplemented by reference TRBV7-2 and TRBJ1-5, the full variable domain reads GAGVSQSPSNKVTEKGKDVELRCDPISGHTALYWYRQSLGQGLEFLIYFQGNSAPDKSGLPSDRFSAERTGGSVSTLTIQRTQQEDSAVYLCASSLGQGKTVGNQPQHFGDGTRLSIL.

In this sample, this clone turned up once. The V gene is TRBV6-4, the J gene TRBJ1-3, with D uncertain. Trimming pared 6 bases from V and 1 base from J, leaving 10 bases between. The germline gives CDR1 MRHNA, CDR2 SNTAGT. The CDR3 is made up of 14 amino acids. CDR3 loop: CASSRHFSGNTIYF. CDR3 coding DNA: TGTGCCAGCAGCAGACATTTTTCTGGAAACACCATATATTTT.

The chain is built from TRBV10-3 and TRBJ1-5; 7 nucleotides line up with TRBD1. V was pared by 3 bases and J by 4 bases, with 6 bases of the junction left unmatched. The germline V gene encodes CDR1 ENHRY and CDR2 SYGVKD. The CDR3 is made up of 15 amino acids. Here the CDR3 reads CAISETGQPNQPQHF. The CDR3 nucleotides read TGTGCCATCAGTGAAACGGGACAGCCGAATCAGCCCCAGCATTTT.

This sequence joins TRBV7-2 and TRBJ1-3; D is perhaps TRBD1 (6 bases). The CDR3 sequence is 15 residues long. V lost 0 bases and J lost 3, with 9 bases in between. Germline V lookup: CDR1 SGHTA, CDR2 FQGNSA. The CDR3 here is CASSLAQGHGNTIYF. In nucleotides, the CDR3 is TGTGCCAGCAGCTTAGCACAGGGACATGGAAACACCATATATTTT.

J is TRBJ1-5 and V is TRBV7-2; TRBD1 matches 7 bases. The CDR3 extends over 15 amino acids. Germline assignment: CDR1 SGHTA and CDR2 FQGNSA. J gave up 0 bases and V 5 bases, and 4 bases lay outside the gene matches. The DNA for the CDR3 is TGTGCCAGCAGCACGAACAGGGGTAGCAATCAGCCCCAGCATTTT. As protein: CASSTNRGSNQPQHF. Drawing the rest from reference TRBV7-2 and TRBJ1-5, the complete variable domain is GAGVSQSPSNKVTEKGKDVELRCDPISGHTALYWYRQSLGQGLEFLIYFQGNSAPDKSGLPSDRFSAERTGGSVSTLTIQRTQQEDSAVYLCASSTNRGSNQPQHFGDGTRLSIL.

The gene calls are TRBV19 and TRBJ2-3; 8 bases map to TRBD1. V lost 6 bases to trimming and J lost 1 base; unmatched junction nucleotides: 0. CDR1 LNHDA and CDR2 SQIVND come from the germline V gene (reference sequence). This CDR3 region has 13 residues. This chain's CDR3 is CASRDRGTDTQYF. CDR3 nucleotide sequence: TGTGCCAGTAGGGACAGGGGCACAGATACGCAGTATTTT.

The chain couples TRBV9 to TRBJ2-5; 7 bases align to TRBD2. The germline V gene encodes CDR1 SGDLS and CDR2 YYNGEE. This CDR3 contains 15 residues. Unmatched junction bases numbered 3, after V lost 0 bases and J lost 1 base. The CDR3 is CASSVEGGIQETQYF. The CDR3 DNA is TGTGCCAGCAGCGTAGAGGGAGGGATCCAAGAGACCCAGTACTTC.

The chain is built from TRBV19 and TRBJ1-6, with D unclear. Trimming left V 3 bases short and J 5 bases short, with 11 bases between. Per the germline V gene, CDR1 is LNHDA and CDR2 is SQIVND (reference sequence). This CDR3 comprises 15 residues. CDR3 sequence (DNA): TGTGCCAGTAGTATGGCAGCGGATAATAATTCACCCCTCCACTTT. Amino acids: CASSMAADNNSPLHF.

The V and J genes are TRBV6-1 and TRBJ2-5; D is uncertain. V was trimmed by 0 bases and J by 2 bases, leaving 10 bases between them. Per the germline V gene, CDR1 is MNHNS and CDR2 is SASEGT. The CDR3 totals 15 residues. The chain's CDR3 is CASSEAYPQQETQYF. The CDR3 nucleotides are TGTGCCAGCAGTGAAGCGTATCCCCAGCAAGAGACCCAGTACTTC.

The V and J genes are TRBV13 and TRBJ1-1; the match to TRBD1 covers 8 bases. This CDR3 is 15 amino acids long. J gave up 4 bases and V 0 bases, and 4 bases lay outside the gene matches. Per germline, CDR1 PRHDT and CDR2 FYEKMQ (reference sequence). Here the CDR3 DNA reads TGTGCCAGCAGCTTAGGAGGACAGGGATTCACTGAAGCTTTCTTT. Translating gives CASSLGGQGFTEAFF.

V is TRBV10-3 and J is TRBJ2-2, with TRBD2 as a possible D gene (6 bases). V was shortened by 8 bases and J by 5 bases, with 27 bases between the two germline ends. The CDR3 is 18 amino acids. The germline gives CDR1 ENHRY, CDR2 SYGVKD. The CDR3 sequence is CAIESAGLVLGGTGELFF. In nucleotides, the CDR3 is TGTGCCATCGAATCAGCAGGGTTGGTGCTCGGAGGGACCGGGGAGCTGTTTTTT.

The chain recombines TRBV28 with TRBJ2-3; 10 bases fit TRBD2. V lost 8 bases and J lost 3; bases outside the gene matches: 5. Germline V CDR1 and CDR2: MDHEN, SYDVKM. This CDR3 comprises 14 residues. DNA of the CDR3: TGTGCCAGCGCGACTAGCGGGCCAACAGATACGCAGTATTTT. Translation: CASATSGPTDTQYF.

V is TRBV10-3 and J is TRBJ2-7; TRBD1 matches 8 bases. This CDR3 region has 15 residues. Losses at the gene ends were 4 bases for V and 7 bases for J; bases not matched to a gene: 12. Germline V gene lookup returns CDR1 ENHRY and CDR2 SYGVKD. The chain's CDR3 is CAISGTGSSGGEQYF. CDR3 sequence (DNA): TGTGCCATCAGTGGGACAGGGTCGTCAGGAGGGGAGCAGTACTTC.

This clone has a single count. The chain carries TRBV6-5 and TRBJ1-2; D perhaps matches TRBD1 (6 bases). Germline V gene sequence: CDR1 MNHEY, CDR2 SVGAGI. The germline V and J ends were trimmed by 0 bases and 7 bases, with 15 bases remaining between them. This CDR3 spans 15 amino acids. CDR3 region: CASSYSGPGEGGYTF. The CDR3, as DNA: TGTGCCAGCAGTTACTCGGGTCCAGGGGAGGGTGGCTACACCTTC.

This sequence joins TRBV30 and TRBJ1-5; 7 bases line up with TRBD1. Looked up from germline, CDR1 is GTSNPN and CDR2 is SVGIG (reference sequence). The CDR3 sequence is 15 residues long. With 2 bases clipped from V and 6 bases from J, the junction kept 10 bases outside the gene matches. The CDR3 is CAWSSPTGFGQPQHF. The CDR3 bases are TGTGCCTGGAGTTCCCCGACAGGGTTCGGTCAGCCCCAGCATTTT.

The genes are TRBV4-2 and TRBJ2-3; 11 nucleotides line up with TRBD1. This CDR3 spans 19 amino acids. The germline gives CDR1 LGHNA, CDR2 YNFKEQ. Germline trimming cut 6 bases from V and 0 bases from J; bases unmatched to any gene: 14. The CDR3 loop reads CASRLTGTGGPTSTDTQYF. The CDR3, as DNA: TGTGCCAGCAGGTTAACCGGGACAGGGGGTCCCACTAGCACAGATACGCAGTATTTT.

This sequence joins TRBV3-1 (or the pseudogene TRBV3-2) and TRBJ2-5; a weak D match, TRBD2 (6 bases). CDR1 is LGHDT, CDR2 YNNKEL, per germline (reference sequence). The germline V and J ends were trimmed by 1 base and 5 bases, with 20 bases remaining between them. This CDR3 is built from 17 residues. CDR3 sequence reads: CASSQVEPLKTSETQYF. The CDR3 nucleotides read TGTGCCAGCAGCCAAGTGGAGCCCCTGAAGACTAGTGAGACCCAGTACTTC.

This clone appeared a few times. The chain combines TRBV18 with TRBJ1-1; 12 bases map to TRBD1. V lost 4 bases to trimming and J lost 6 bases; unmatched junction nucleotides: 3. The CDR3 is 14 amino acids. The germline V gene encodes CDR1 KGHSH and CDR2 LQKENI. The DNA of the CDR3 is TGTGCCAGCTCACTGGGACAGGGGGCCGCTGAAGCTTTCTTT. It yields the protein CASSLGQGAAEAFF.

The sample holds one count of this clone. The rearrangement uses TRBV14 and TRBJ2-2, with 8 bases matching TRBD2. The CDR3 loop spans 17 amino acids. Germline CDR1 is SGHDN and CDR2 is FVKESK. The V gene end was trimmed by 0 bases and the J gene end by 1 base; junction bases not matched to a gene: 4. CDR3 amino acids: CASSQDVLAGNTGELFF. In DNA, the CDR3 is TGTGCCAGCAGCCAAGATGTTCTAGCGGGGAACACCGGGGAGCTGTTTTTT.

The V and J genes are TRBV21-1 and TRBJ2-7; the D call in the table, TRBD1, was not verified against the DNA. TRBV21-1 counts as a pseudogene. This CDR3 region has 15 residues. For the CDR3, the DNA is TGTGCCAGCAGCAAAAGGGACAGGGAGGCCTACGAGCAGTACGTC. The encoded protein is CASSKRDREAYEQYV.

This clone appeared once. The same CDR3 can be traced to other DNA sequences in this sample. The CDR3 region is CASSRDRNTEAFF. In DNA, the CDR3 is TGTGCCAGCAGCCGTGACAGGAACACTGAAGCTTTCTTT. The genes are TRBV7-3 and TRBJ1-1, with D possibly TRBD1 on 5 matching bases. The germline V gene encodes CDR1 SGHTA and CDR2 FQGTGA. This CDR3 spans 13 amino acids. The V and J ends lost 5 bases and 1 base respectively, with 8 bases between them. The full variable domain, in which reference TRBV7-3 and TRBJ1-1 provide the parts outside the CDR3, is GAGVSQTPSNKVTEKGKYVELRCDPISGHTALYWYRQSLGQGPEFLIYFQGTGAADDSGLPNDRFFAVRPEGSVSTLKIQRTERGDSAVYLCASSRDRNTEAFFGQGTRLTVV.